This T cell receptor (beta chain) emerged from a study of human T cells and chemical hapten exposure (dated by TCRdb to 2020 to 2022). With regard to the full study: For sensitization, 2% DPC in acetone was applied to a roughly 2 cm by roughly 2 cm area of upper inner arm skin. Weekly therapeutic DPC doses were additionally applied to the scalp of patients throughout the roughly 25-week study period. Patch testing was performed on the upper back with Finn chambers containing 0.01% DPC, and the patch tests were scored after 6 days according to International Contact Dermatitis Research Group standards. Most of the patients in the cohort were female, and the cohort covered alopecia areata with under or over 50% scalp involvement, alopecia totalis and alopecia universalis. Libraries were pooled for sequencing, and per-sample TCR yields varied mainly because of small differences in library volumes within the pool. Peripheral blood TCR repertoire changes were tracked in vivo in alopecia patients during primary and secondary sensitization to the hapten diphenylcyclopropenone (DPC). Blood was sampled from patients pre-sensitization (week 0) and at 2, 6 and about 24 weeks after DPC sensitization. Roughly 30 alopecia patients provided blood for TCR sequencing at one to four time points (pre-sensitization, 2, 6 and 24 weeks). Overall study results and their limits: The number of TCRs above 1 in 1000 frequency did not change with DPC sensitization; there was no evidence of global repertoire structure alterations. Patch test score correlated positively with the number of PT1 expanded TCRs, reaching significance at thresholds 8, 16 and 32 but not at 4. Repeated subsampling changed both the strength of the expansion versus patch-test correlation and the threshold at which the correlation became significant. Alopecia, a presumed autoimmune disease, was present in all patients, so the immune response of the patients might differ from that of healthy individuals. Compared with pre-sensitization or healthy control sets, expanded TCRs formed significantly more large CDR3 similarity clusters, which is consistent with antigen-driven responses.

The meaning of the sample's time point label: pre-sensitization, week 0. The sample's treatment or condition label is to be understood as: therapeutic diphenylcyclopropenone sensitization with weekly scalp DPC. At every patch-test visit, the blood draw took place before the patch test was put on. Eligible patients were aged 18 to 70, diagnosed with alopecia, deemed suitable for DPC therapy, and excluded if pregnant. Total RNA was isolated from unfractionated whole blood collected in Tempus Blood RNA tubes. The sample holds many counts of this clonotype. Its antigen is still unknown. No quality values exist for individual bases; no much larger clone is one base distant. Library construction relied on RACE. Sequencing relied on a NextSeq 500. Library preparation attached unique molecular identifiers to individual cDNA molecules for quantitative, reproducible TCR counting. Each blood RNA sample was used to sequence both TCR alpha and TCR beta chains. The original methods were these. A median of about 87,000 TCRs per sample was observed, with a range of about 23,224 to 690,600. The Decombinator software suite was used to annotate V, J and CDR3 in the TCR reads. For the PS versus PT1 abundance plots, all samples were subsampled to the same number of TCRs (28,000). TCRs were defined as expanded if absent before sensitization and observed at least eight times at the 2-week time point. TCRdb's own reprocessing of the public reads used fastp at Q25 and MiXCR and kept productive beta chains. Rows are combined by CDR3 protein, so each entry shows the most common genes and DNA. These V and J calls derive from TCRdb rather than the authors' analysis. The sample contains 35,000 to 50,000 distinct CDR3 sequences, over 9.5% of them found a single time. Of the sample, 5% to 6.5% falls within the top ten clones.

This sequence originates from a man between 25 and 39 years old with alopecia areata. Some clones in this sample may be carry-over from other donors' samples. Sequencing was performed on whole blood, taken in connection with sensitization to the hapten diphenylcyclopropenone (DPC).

The DNA reads as follows: TGTGCCAGCAGCCGGGGCAGGGCAACAGATACGCAGTATTTT. The encoded protein is CASSRGRATDTQYF. The receptor chain draws on TRBV3-1 and TRBJ2-3; the D region possibly corresponds to TRBD1 (5 bases align). At the junction V is shortened by 4 bases and J by 3 bases, with 11 bases in between. CDR1 and CDR2, looked up from the germline V gene (reference sequence), are LGHDT and YNNKEL. The CDR3, cysteine through phenylalanine, is 14 amino acids long. The CDR3 DNA has 42 bases and is translated from base 1.